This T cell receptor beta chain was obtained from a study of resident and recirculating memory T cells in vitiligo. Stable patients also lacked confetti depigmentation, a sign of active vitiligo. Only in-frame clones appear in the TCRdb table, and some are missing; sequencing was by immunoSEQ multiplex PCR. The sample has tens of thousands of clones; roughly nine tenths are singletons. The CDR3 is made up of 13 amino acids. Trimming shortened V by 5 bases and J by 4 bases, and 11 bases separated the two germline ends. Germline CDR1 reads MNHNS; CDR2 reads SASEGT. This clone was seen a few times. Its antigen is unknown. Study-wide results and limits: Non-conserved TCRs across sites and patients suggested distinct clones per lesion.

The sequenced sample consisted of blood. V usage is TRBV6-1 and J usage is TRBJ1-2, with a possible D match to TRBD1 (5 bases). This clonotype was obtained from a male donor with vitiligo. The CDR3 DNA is TGTGCCAGCAGTACTGCTGGGGCCTATGGCTACACCTTC. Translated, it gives CASSTAGAYGYTF.